The 12 T cell receptor beta chains below were found in one sample sequenced in a study of blood T cell repertoires in COVID-19. Method: immunoSEQ multiplex PCR; TCRdb's copy keeps in-frame clones and lacks some. This sample has fewer than 400,000 clones, with approximately 88% found just once. Material for sequencing was PBMCs or T cells enriched from blood (not recorded which). Every receptor here comes from a woman under 30 who had recovered from COVID-19.

This chain links TRBV30 with TRBJ2-5, with D perhaps matching TRBD2 (7 bases). The CDR3 covers 14 residues. Germline V lookup: CDR1 GTSNPN, CDR2 SVGIG (reference sequence). Between the trimmed V and J ends, which lost 5 bases and 4 bases, there was a span of 17 bases. CDR3 nucleotide sequence: TGTGCCTGGCGGCTGGCGGGGGCGGCAGAGACCCAGTACTTC. Its translation: CAWRLAGAAETQYF. The full variable domain, rest sourced from reference TRBV30 and TRBJ2-5, is SQTIHQWPATLVQPVGSPLSLECTVEGTSNPNLYWYRQAAGRGLQLLFYSVGIGQISSEVPQNLSASRPQDRQFILSSKKLLLSDSGFYLCAWRLAGAAETQYFGPGTRLLVL.

The genes are TRBV19 and TRBJ2-3, with TRBD2 matching 9 bases. Germline V gene sequence: CDR1 LNHDA, CDR2 SQIVND (reference sequence). The CDR3 spans 16 residues. V dropped 4 bases and J dropped 2; count of bases not matched to a gene: 7. The CDR3 DNA follows: TGTGCCAGTAGTACCGTAGCGGGAGTAATCACAGATACGCAGTATTTT. Translation gives CASSTVAGVITDTQYF.

J is TRBJ2-7 and V is TRBV28; 10 bases fit TRBD1. Germline CDR1 is MDHEN and CDR2 is SYDVKM. V was pared by 6 bases and J by 6 bases, with 5 bases of the junction left unmatched. The CDR3 consists of 13 residues. CDR3: CASRSGTGVEQYF. The CDR3 nucleotides are TGTGCCAGCAGGTCCGGGACAGGGGTCGAGCAGTACTTC.

The rearrangement uses TRBV12-3 or TRBV12-4 and TRBJ2-7; possibly TRBD1 for D (5 bases). Trimming left V 8 bases short and J 1 base short, with 9 bases between. The CDR3 has 12 residues. The CDR3 protein is CASGPGSYEQYF. CDR3 coding DNA: TGTGCCAGCGGGCCAGGGTCCTACGAGCAGTACTTC.

The rearrangement uses TRBV28 and TRBJ1-5; TRBD1 might be the D (5 bases). From germline, CDR1 is MDHEN and CDR2 SYDVKM. The CDR3 loop spans 15 amino acids. Trimming stripped 3 bases from V and 6 bases from J, with 15 bases between. The CDR3 protein is CASSFVTGEAQPQHF. The DNA of the CDR3 is TGTGCCAGCAGTTTTGTTACGGGGGAGGCTCAGCCCCAGCATTTT.

This chain connects TRBV6-4 to TRBJ2-2; TRBD2 aligns across 11 bases. The CDR3 consists of 15 residues. Germline lookup yields CDR1 MRHNA and CDR2 SNTAGT. With V trimmed by 3 bases and J by 8 bases, 5 bases remained unmatched. The DNA of the CDR3 is TGTGCCAGCAGTGAACTAGCGGGGGCTTCAGGGGAGCTGTTTTTT. Its translation is CASSELAGASGELFF.

DNA of the CDR3: TGCGCCAGCAGCTTGTCCCCACAGAGGAACACCGGGGAGCTGTTTTTT. Residues: CASSLSPQRNTGELFF. The chain joins TRBV5-1 to TRBJ2-2; D is unresolved. The germline gives CDR1 SGHRS, CDR2 YFSETQ. V was clipped by 1 base and J by 1 base, with 11 bases between them. The CDR3 has 16 amino acids.

The genes are TRBV19 and TRBJ2-3, with D tentatively TRBD1 (6 bases). This CDR3 is 16 amino acids long. Germline CDR1 reads LNHDA; CDR2 reads SQIVND (reference sequence). The germline V and J ends were trimmed by 6 bases and 0 bases, with 16 bases remaining between them. In nucleotides, the CDR3 is TGTGCCAGTAGGGACCGGGGACAAACTAGCACAGATACGCAGTATTTT. This encodes CASRDRGQTSTDTQYF. Looking up the rest from reference TRBV19 and TRBJ2-3 gives the full variable domain: DGGITQSPKYLFRKEGQNVTLSCEQNLNHDAMYWYRQDPGQGLRLIYYSQIVNDFQKGDIAEGYSVSREKKESFPLTVTSAQKNPTAFYLCASRDRGQTSTDTQYFGPGTRLTVL.

This rearrangement joins TRBV5-4 to TRBJ2-7, with a possible D match to TRBD1 (6 bases). Trimming pared 1 base from V and 7 bases from J, leaving 21 bases between. Germline V gives CDR1 SGHNT, CDR2 YYREEE (reference sequence). This CDR3 spans 16 amino acids. The CDR3 loop reads CASSLPGDIRLGEQYF. The CDR3 DNA sequence: TGTGCCAGCAGCTTGCCCGGGGACATTCGTCTTGGGGAGCAGTACTTC.

The V call is TRBV24-1, the J call TRBJ2-5, with D uncertain. Germline CDR1 is KGHDR and CDR2 is SFDVKD. V was pared by 4 bases and J by 5 bases, with 16 bases between. This CDR3 comprises 15 residues. CDR3 residues: CATSDPRLSRETQYF. The DNA for the CDR3 is TGTGCCACCAGTGACCCCAGGTTGTCACGGGAGACCCAGTACTTC.

The chain has TRBV7-2 and TRBJ2-7; D possibly corresponds to TRBD2 (6 bases). Per germline, CDR1 SGHTA and CDR2 FQGNSA. The V and J ends lost 4 bases and 0 bases respectively, with 19 bases between them. The CDR3 totals 17 residues. The CDR3 loop reads CASSSSSAHKGSYEQYF. For the CDR3, the DNA is TGTGCCAGCAGCTCATCTAGCGCCCACAAAGGCTCCTACGAGCAGTACTTC.

This chain joins TRBV30 and TRBJ1-1, with TRBD1 matching over 8 bases. This CDR3 contains 12 residues. CDR1 and CDR2 (germline): GTSNPN, SVGIG (reference sequence). Unmatched junction bases numbered 3, after V lost 5 bases and J lost 4 bases. This CDR3 is CAWLRGRTEAFF. CDR3 DNA sequence: TGTGCCTGGCTCAGGGGGCGCACTGAAGCTTTCTTT.